The sequence of this T cell receptor (beta chain) was determined in a study of regulatory T cells in long-lasting Graves disease (dated by TCRdb to 2020 to 2023). Describing the broader study: Persistent Graves' disease meant more than 5 years of antithyroid drug treatment with TSH receptor autoantibodies that stayed positive. Persistent Graves' disease patients were compared with newly diagnosed Graves' disease patients by peripheral blood TCR sequencing and RNA sequencing. The study was conducted in China and was registered as a clinical trial. A total of 33 samples underwent TCR sequencing: roughly 13 from persistent and approximately 20 from newly diagnosed Graves' disease patients. In the clinical cohort, patients with persistent Graves' disease had used antithyroid drugs for an average of about 9.3 years.

The sample's time point label, in plain terms: persistent/refractory GD, antithyroid drugs over 5 years with positive TRAb. For both TCR sequencing and RNA sequencing, RNA was extracted from PBMCs using TRIzol. Graves' disease was diagnosed according to American Thyroid Association guidelines. Patients for the study were recruited at an endocrinology department in Xi'an, China. Each patient gave roughly 10 milliliters of peripheral blood, collected in an EDTA anticoagulant tube. Ficoll Paque Plus density gradient separation was used to isolate PBMCs, and no further T cell sorting was performed. An Agilent 2100 Bioanalyzer and agarose gel were used to check RNA quality, and a NanoDrop 2000 was used to measure RNA concentration. Results the study describes overall, beyond this receptor: Sequencing and analysis were limited to the TCR beta chain. Patients with persistent disease shared more public clonotypes (approximately 2,500) than newly diagnosed patients did (around 930). The study examined only peripheral blood because the primary lesion, thyroid tissue, could not be accessed. The authors acknowledged the small sample size as a limitation that may reduce accuracy. Compared with newly diagnosed patients, persistent Graves' disease patients had lower TCR Shannon entropy and fewer highly expanded clones, which suggests clonal expansion. Persistent disease showed preferential use of TRBV28, TRBJ1-2 and TRBJ2-5, whereas newly diagnosed disease favored TRBV20-1 and TRBJ2-1.

Libraries came from multiplex PCR. Sequencer: Illumina HiSeq 4000. CDR3 regions were amplified by Arm-PCR with iRepertoire HTBI primers to construct TCR beta libraries. PCR products were gel purified before sequencing. The authors' analysis ran thus. Across samples, 60 to 80 TRBV and 14 TRBJ segments were identified and used for gene usage analysis of CDR3 amino acid clonotypes. Filtered high-quality paired reads were merged into contigs using COPE and FqMerger. BLAST was used to align contigs to IMGT TRBV, TRBD and TRBJ reference genes, and CDR3 was defined according to IMGT. Clonotypes above 0.1% frequency were classified as highly expanded clones. Repertoire diversity was measured by Shannon entropy, and V-J evenness by the Gini coefficient. A clonotype found in more than one individual was treated as public. The public reads were run again by TCRdb, first through fastp at Q25 and then through MiXCR, and only productive beta chains were kept. When rows share a CDR3 protein, they turn into one entry using the most common DNA and genes. V and J calls and clone size were set by TCRdb, not the authors. In this sample the table shows about 460,000 distinct CDR3 sequences, 22% of which occur a single time. 10% to 15% of the sample comes from the top ten.

CDR1 and CDR2 were assigned from the germline V gene as SGHRS and YFSETQ. The CDR3 covers 13 residues, taking in both the cysteine and the phenylalanine. Just CDR3 DNA is preserved here, 39 bases in frame from base 1. Trimming at the junction amounts to 0 bases on V and 6 bases on J, and the germline ends lie 9 bases apart. Note on this clonotype: The clone's antigen remains unknown. No much larger clonotype is one base removed from it; base qualities were not supplied.

The receptor was derived from a female donor with Graves disease. Recombination linked TRBV5-1 to TRBJ1-1; the D gene cannot be resolved reliably. The specimen was peripheral blood mononuclear cells (PBMCs), collected when the disease was refractory, from a patient treated with antithyroid drugs. CDR3 reads: CASSLAVAAEAFF. In nucleotides, the sequence is TGCGCCAGCAGCTTGGCCGTGGCGGCTGAAGCTTTCTTT.